Below, one T cell receptor (beta chain) is given with its context. These data come from a study of T cells expressing NK-cell markers. Study information: Sorted CD3+CD56-NKG2C+, CD3+CD56+NKG2C+ and CD3+CD56+NKG2C- T cells supplied the TCR beta repertoires. Seven donors tested HCMV-seropositive and one tested seronegative among the eight sequenced.

TCRdb reprocessed the 5' RACE reads; each CDR3 protein has one entry and no DNA is given. The ten top clones account for 4% to 5%, within a sample of about 260,000 distinct CDR3 sequences. In germline, CDR1 is SGHAT, CDR2 FQNNGV. CDR3 length: 14 amino acids. The rearrangement uses TRBV11-2 and TRBJ2-1; with no DNA, the TCRdb D assignment of TRBD2 cannot be verified. Sample: blood T cells: a sorted CD56 or NKG2C T cell subset, CD4+ or CD8+ T cells, or bulk PBMC T cells (not recorded which). The TCR originated in a woman between 18 and 75 years old in good health. CDR3: CASSLEGRYNEQFF.